The T cell receptor (beta chain) described here comes from a study of T cell responses to AZD1222 COVID-19 vaccine (dated by TCRdb to 2020 to 2022). General notes on the study: TCR sequencing was performed for roughly 250 trial participants, of whom around 200 were given two doses of AZD1222 and approximately 25 were given two doses of MenACWY control vaccine. Trial participants were enrolled into age subgroups of 18-55, 56-69 and 70-plus years, which contained 148, 28 and 57 TCR-sequenced participants, respectively.

On this clone itself: Its antigen is still unknown. The record has no base qualities; no much larger clone is one base away.

Study-wide findings and limitations: Spike-specific TCR breadth and depth rose significantly after two AZD1222 doses compared with day 0 and with MenACWY recipients. Conclusions about previously exposed vaccinees are limited because only six or seven AZD1222 recipients were SARS-CoV-2 seropositive at baseline. No day 14 peak-response samples were available, so repertoires were characterized only after the peak T cell response. The 56-69-year group was small, and its depth increase did not reach significance, likely because of low power. Reportedly, close to half of the unique spike-specific TCRs recognized epitopes lying outside the regions that are mutated in the B.1.351 and B.1.1.7 variants. Participants were mostly white British, with more females than males. The authors suggested clonal diversity may have been underestimated. The vaccine-associated CD4 TCRs covered the entire spike protein, and the dominant responses fell in regions 160-218 and 743-854.

The time point label for this specimen denotes: about 28 days (+/-7) after the second vaccine dose. AZD1222 recipients given second doses at about 4 weeks or at about 12 weeks were pooled, since spike-specific TCR depth and breadth were not found to differ between the two schedules. Samples from vaccinated people were obtained from the UK trials COV001 and COV002, which included a single-blind randomized controlled phase 2/3 trial of AZD1222 (ChAdOx1 nCoV-19) in healthy adults. For TCRbeta chain sequencing, PBMC samples from trial participants were taken at day 0 and at day 28 after the second dose. The CDR3 regions of human TCRbeta chains were subjected to immunosequencing. The authors' analysis ran thus. TCRs in the repertoires were matched against a reference library of SARS-CoV-2-specific TCRs that had been generated with the MIRA antigen-specificity platform. Breadth meant the fraction of unique TCRs that were SARS-CoV-2-associated, whereas depth meant the fraction of total T cells that were SARS-CoV-2-associated. Using the MIRA data, each spike-specific TCR was mapped to the spike region that the TCR reacts to and placed in a CD4 or CD8 class. Log10-transformed breadth and depth values were compared by one-way ANOVA with Sidak's multiple comparisons tests. The table comes from immuneACCESS by way of TCRdb, which keeps in-frame sequences with V and J called. Part of the clones is missing from these tables; in studies checked, under half for an unresolved V gene and the rest for unknown reasons. The V and J calls and clone size were taken over from that table, and D and trimming were inferred from the DNA. The table for this sample lists about 130,000 clones; approximately 89% of them were counted only once. Approximately 4.4% of the sample is taken by the ten largest.

Trimming removed 3 bases from V and 8 bases from J; the gene matches leave 10 bases unexplained. The germline V gene yields MNHNS for CDR1 and SASEGT for CDR2. The CDR3 covers 17 residues, taking in both the cysteine and the phenylalanine. Only the CDR3 region is kept as DNA, spanning 51 bases read in frame from base 1. Sample: peripheral blood, taken 28 days after the second AZD1222 dose. In this chain, TRBV6-1 is recombined with TRBJ1-6, and TRBD1 aligns with 10 junction nucleotides. The TCR sequence derives from an adult who received the AZD1222 COVID-19 vaccine. The DNA is TGTGCCAGCAGTGAGGAATCGCCGGGACAGGGGTATTCACCCCTCCACTTT. Its protein reads: CASSEESPGQGYSPLHF.